This TCR beta chain was captured in a study of radiotherapy plus CTLA-4 blockade in lung cancer. Overall study: An objective response was seen in around a sixth of patients, and disease control in about 31%.

Points on this clone: The antigen is unknown.

Germline trimming cut 10 bases from V and 4 bases from J; bases unmatched to any gene: 17. Looked up from germline, CDR1 is ENHRY and CDR2 is SYGVKD. The CDR3 is 16 residues long. Produced via immunoSEQ multiplex PCR; TCRdb's table is partial and in-frame only. The table has about 80,000 clones, roughly 79% seen once. General observations from the study: In blood, after radiotherapy plus ipilimumab, tumor-derived TCR clones expanded. Best predicting response, reportedly, were early blood T cell clone dynamics, with interferon-beta.

Chemo-refractory metastatic non-small-cell lung cancer patients received focal radiation with ipilimumab CTLA-4 blockade. This specimen was peripheral blood, taken from a patient treated with radiotherapy plus ipilimumab. The sequence derives from a human donor with non-small cell lung cancer whose response to radiotherapy plus ipilimumab could not be evaluated. Some clones in this sample may be carry-over from other donors' samples. The chain uses TRBV10-3 and TRBJ2-5; TRBD1 agrees at 8 bases. CDR3 region: CATRLTGQGAGETQYF. CDR3 nucleotide sequence: TGTGCCACCAGACTTACAGGGCAGGGGGCGGGAGAGACCCAGTACTTC.